Listed below are T cell receptor beta chains from one sample, sequenced in a study of blood T cell repertoires in COVID-19. Sequencing used immunoSEQ multiplex PCR; TCRdb keeps in-frame clones, though not all of them. Here the sample spans approximately 69,000 clones, around 79% being singletons. The specimen sequenced was peripheral blood. The receptors shown here come from a man in his sixties with acute or convalescent COVID-19. Both conserved end residues are part of each CDR3. The D gene is left open where the match is weak. The size field is filled for only some rows; it gives once, few, many or a size class.

size: NA
J: TRBJ2-1
D: NA
V: TRBV19
CDR3: CASSSSLRRVNEQFF
DNA: TGTGCCAGTAGCTCTTCTTTGAGGAGGGTCAATGAGCAGTTCTTC

size: NA
J: TRBJ1-2
D: NA
V: TRBV15
CDR3: CATSRDREAGYTF
DNA: TGTGCCACCAGCAGAGACAGGGAGGCAGGCTACACCTTC

size: NA
J: TRBJ1-5
D: NA
V: TRBV19
CDR3: CASSISRSNQPQHF
DNA: TGTGCCAGTAGTATTAGCAGATCGAATCAGCCCCAGCATTTT

size: NA
J: TRBJ2-1
D: TRBD2
V: TRBV25-1
CDR3: CASSTTPSSGPTNGQFF
DNA: TGTGCCAGCAGCACCACCCCCTCTAGCGGACCCACAAATGGGCAGTTCTTC

size: NA
J: TRBJ2-1
D: NA
V: TRBV6-5
CDR3: CASSYGAGLGYNEQFF
DNA: TGTGCCAGCAGTTACGGGGCGGGATTGGGGTACAATGAGCAGTTCTTC

size: NA
J: TRBJ2-1
D: NA
V: TRBV30
CDR3: CAWSSLAGQFF
DNA: TGTGCCTGGAGTTCCCTAGCCGGGCAGTTCTTC

size: NA
J: TRBJ2-3
D: TRBD2
V: TRBV15
CDR3: CATSRASGGADTQYF
DNA: TGTGCCACCAGCAGAGCTAGCGGGGGGGCCGATACGCAGTATTTT

size: NA
J: TRBJ2-2
D: NA
V: TRBV19
CDR3: CASSIRGCTGELFF
DNA: TGTGCCAGTAGTATTCGGGGTTGCACCGGGGAGCTGTTTTTT

size: once
J: TRBJ2-2
D: NA
V: TRBV6-1
CDR3: CASSELGGLSGELFF
DNA: TGTGCCAGCAGTGAATTGGGGGGGCTGAGCGGGGAGCTGTTTTTT

size: NA
J: TRBJ2-3
D: TRBD2
V: TRBV15
CDR3: CATSRQTGGVTDTQYF
DNA: TGTGCCACCAGCAGGCAGACTGGGGGGGTGACAGATACGCAGTATTTT

size: NA
J: TRBJ2-1
D: TRBD1
V: TRBV19
CDR3: CASSIIADRGINEQFF
DNA: TGTGCCAGTAGTATAATTGCGGACAGGGGTATCAATGAGCAGTTCTTC

size: NA
J: TRBJ2-7
D: TRBD1
V: TRBV5-1
CDR3: CASSLLAGGLYEQYF
DNA: TGCGCCAGCAGCTTGTTGGCAGGGGGCTTGTACGAGCAGTACTTC

size: once
J: TRBJ1-2
D: NA
V: TRBV30
CDR3: CAWSVSHTAFGYTF
DNA: TGTGCCTGGAGTGTCTCGCACACCGCCTTTGGCTACACCTTC

size: NA
J: TRBJ2-5
D: NA
V: TRBV7-2
CDR3: CASSFETGTRETQYF
DNA: TGTGCCAGCAGCTTCGAGACAGGGACTAGGGAGACCCAGTACTTC

size: NA
J: TRBJ2-5
D: NA
V: TRBV6-5
CDR3: CASRVVGGAETQYF
DNA: TGTGCCAGCAGGGTGGTTGGAGGGGCAGAGACCCAGTACTTC

size: NA
J: TRBJ1-2
D: NA
V: TRBV7-2
CDR3: CASSQDNGGGYTF
DNA: TGTGCCAGCAGCCAAGACAACGGAGGGGGCTACACCTTC

size: NA
J: TRBJ2-2
D: NA
V: TRBV3-1/TRBV3-2
CDR3: CASSQRGSGGELFF
DNA: TGTGCCAGCAGCCAAAGGGGTTCTGGCGGGGAGCTGTTTTTT

size: NA
J: TRBJ1-4
D: NA
V: TRBV2
CDR3: CASTRKGATNEKLFF
DNA: TGTGCCAGCACCCGCAAGGGGGCAACTAATGAAAAACTGTTTTTT

size: NA
J: TRBJ2-3
D: TRBD1
V: TRBV2
CDR3: CASSGGQGLDTQYF
DNA: TGTGCCAGCAGTGGGGGACAGGGGTTGGATACGCAGTATTTT

size: NA
J: TRBJ2-7
D: NA
V: TRBV27
CDR3: CASSTQLASYEQYF
DNA: TGTGCCAGCAGTACCCAACTAGCCTCCTACGAGCAGTACTTC

size: few
J: TRBJ2-5
D: TRBD2
V: TRBV2
CDR3: CASNGQRGVQETQYF
DNA: TGTGCCAGCAATGGTCAGCGGGGGGTCCAAGAGACCCAGTACTTC

size: NA
J: TRBJ2-5
D: TRBD2
V: TRBV15
CDR3: CATSRGLAGVQETQYF
DNA: TGTGCCACCAGCAGAGGACTAGCGGGCGTCCAAGAGACCCAGTACTTC

size: NA
J: TRBJ2-1
D: NA
V: TRBV24-1
CDR3: CATSESRGRVSYNEQFF
DNA: TGTGCCACCAGCGAGTCGAGAGGCAGGGTGTCCTACAATGAGCAGTTCTTC

size: NA
J: TRBJ1-4
D: NA
V: TRBV27
CDR3: CASSLSRYDEKLFF
DNA: TGTGCCAGCAGTTTAAGCAGGTATGATGAAAAACTGTTTTTT

size: NA
J: TRBJ1-2
D: NA
V: TRBV27
CDR3: CASSLRADINYGYTF
DNA: TGTGCCAGCAGTTTGAGGGCCGATATTAACTATGGCTACACCTTC

size: NA
J: TRBJ2-3
D: TRBD1
V: TRBV19
CDR3: CASKVFTGQGDTQYF
DNA: TGTGCCAGTAAGGTCTTCACGGGACAGGGGGATACGCAGTATTTT

size: NA
J: TRBJ2-3
D: TRBD2
V: TRBV2
CDR3: CASRGAGFTDTQYF
DNA: TGTGCCAGCAGAGGAGCGGGATTCACAGATACGCAGTATTTT

size: NA
J: TRBJ1-5
D: NA
V: TRBV6-1
CDR3: CASSENQQGKPQHF
DNA: TGTGCCAGCAGTGAAAATCAACAGGGAAAGCCCCAGCATTTT

size: few
J: TRBJ1-1
D: TRBD1
V: TRBV6-5
CDR3: CASSTQGDTEAFF
DNA: TGTGCCAGCAGTACACAGGGGGACACTGAAGCTTTCTTT

size: NA
J: TRBJ2-3
D: NA
V: TRBV7-2
CDR3: CASSLGLIRGTDTQYF
DNA: TGTGCCAGCAGCTTAGGCCTCATAAGAGGCACAGATACGCAGTATTTT

size: NA
J: TRBJ1-4
D: TRBD1
V: TRBV28
CDR3: CASRYRGGDEKLFF
DNA: TGTGCCAGCAGATACAGGGGAGGAGATGAAAAACTGTTTTTT

size: few
J: TRBJ2-2
D: NA
V: TRBV28
CDR3: CASCSGTGELFF
DNA: TGTGCCAGCTGCTCGGGGACCGGGGAGCTGTTTTTT

size: NA
J: TRBJ2-2
D: TRBD2
V: TRBV30
CDR3: CAWQVGVGGLAVARGTGELFF
DNA: TGTGCCTGGCAGGTGGGGGTCGGCGGACTAGCGGTGGCTCGGGGCACCGGGGAGCTGTTTTTT

size: NA
J: TRBJ2-1
D: TRBD1
V: TRBV7-3
CDR3: CASSFDRGYNEQFF
DNA: TGTGCCAGCAGCTTTGACAGGGGTTACAATGAGCAGTTCTTC

size: few
J: TRBJ2-1
D: NA
V: TRBV30
CDR3: CAWGGAGQQFF
DNA: TGTGCCTGGGGGGGGGCAGGACAGCAGTTCTTC

size: few
J: TRBJ1-5
D: NA
V: TRBV5-1
CDR3: CASSFEGLSNQPQHF
DNA: TGCGCCAGCAGCTTTGAGGGATTGAGCAATCAGCCCCAGCATTTT